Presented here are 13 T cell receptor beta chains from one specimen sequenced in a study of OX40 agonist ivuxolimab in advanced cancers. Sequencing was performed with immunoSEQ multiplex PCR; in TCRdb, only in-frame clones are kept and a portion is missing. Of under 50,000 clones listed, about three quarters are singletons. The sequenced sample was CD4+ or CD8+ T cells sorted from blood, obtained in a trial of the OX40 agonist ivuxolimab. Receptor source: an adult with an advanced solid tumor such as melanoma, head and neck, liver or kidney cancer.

Written as DNA, the CDR3 is TGTGCCAGCAGCTCCTCCGGGACAGGGGGCAATGAGCAGTTCTTC. It codes for CASSSSGTGGNEQFF. The rearrangement uses TRBV11-2 and TRBJ2-1, with 11 bases identical to TRBD1. V shed 4 bases and J 6 bases; nucleotides not matched to a gene: 5. The CDR3 is 15 amino acids. CDR1 is SGHAT, CDR2 FQNNGV, per germline.

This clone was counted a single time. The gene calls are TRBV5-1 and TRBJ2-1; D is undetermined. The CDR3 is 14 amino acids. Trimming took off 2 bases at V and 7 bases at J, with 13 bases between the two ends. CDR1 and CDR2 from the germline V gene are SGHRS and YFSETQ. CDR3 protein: CASSLGPPVNEQFF. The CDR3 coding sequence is TGCGCCAGCAGCTTAGGCCCTCCGGTTAATGAGCAGTTCTTC.

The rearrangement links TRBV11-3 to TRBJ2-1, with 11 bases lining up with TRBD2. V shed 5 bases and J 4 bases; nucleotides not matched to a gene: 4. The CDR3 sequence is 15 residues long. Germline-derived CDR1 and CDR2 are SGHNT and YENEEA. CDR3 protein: CASSQGLADYNEQFF. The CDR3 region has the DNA TGTGCCAGCAGCCAGGGACTAGCGGATTACAATGAGCAGTTCTTC.

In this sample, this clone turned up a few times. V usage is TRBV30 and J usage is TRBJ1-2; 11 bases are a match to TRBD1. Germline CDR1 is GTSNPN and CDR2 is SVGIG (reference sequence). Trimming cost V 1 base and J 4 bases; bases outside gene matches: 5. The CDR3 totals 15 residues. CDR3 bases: TGTGCCTGGAGTGCCCGAGGACAGGGGGCCTATGGCTACACCTTC. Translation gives CAWSARGQGAYGYTF.

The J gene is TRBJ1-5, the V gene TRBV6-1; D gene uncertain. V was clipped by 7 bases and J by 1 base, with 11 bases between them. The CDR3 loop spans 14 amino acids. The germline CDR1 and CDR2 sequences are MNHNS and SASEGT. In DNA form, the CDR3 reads TGTGCCAGCACCCGGGTGGCCAGCAATCAGCCCCAGCATTTT. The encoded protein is CASTRVASNQPQHF.

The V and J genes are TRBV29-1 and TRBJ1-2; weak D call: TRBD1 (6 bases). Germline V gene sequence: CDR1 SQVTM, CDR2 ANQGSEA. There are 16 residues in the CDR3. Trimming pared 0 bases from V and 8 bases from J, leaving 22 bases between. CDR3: CSVEDVGGQGGMGYTF. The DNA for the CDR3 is TGCAGCGTTGAAGATGTAGGGGGGCAGGGTGGAATGGGCTACACCTTC. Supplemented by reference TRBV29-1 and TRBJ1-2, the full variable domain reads SAVISQKPSRDICQRGTSLTIQCQVDSQVTMMFWYRQQPGQSLTLIATANQGSEATYESGFVIDKFPISRPNLTFSTLTVSNMSPEDSSIYLCSVEDVGGQGGMGYTFGSGTRLTVV.

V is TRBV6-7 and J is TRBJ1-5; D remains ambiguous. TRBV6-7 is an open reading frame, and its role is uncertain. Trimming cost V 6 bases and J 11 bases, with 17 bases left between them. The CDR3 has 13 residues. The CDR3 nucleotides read TGTGCCAGCAGCCTCCGGGCCGTCGTGTCCCAGCATTTT. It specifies CASSLRAVVSQHF.

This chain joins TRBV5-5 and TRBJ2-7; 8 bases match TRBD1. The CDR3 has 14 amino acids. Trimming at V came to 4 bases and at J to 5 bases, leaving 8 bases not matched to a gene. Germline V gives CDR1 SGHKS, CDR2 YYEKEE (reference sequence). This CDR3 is CASSPGQGSHEQYF. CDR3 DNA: TGTGCCAGCAGCCCTGGACAGGGTAGTCACGAGCAGTACTTC.

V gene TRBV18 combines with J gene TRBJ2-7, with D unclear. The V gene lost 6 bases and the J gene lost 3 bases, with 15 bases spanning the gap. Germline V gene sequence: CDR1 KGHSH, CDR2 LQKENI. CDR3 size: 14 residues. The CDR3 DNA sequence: TGTGCCAGCTCCCAGCCCCCCCTAAGCTACGAGCAGTACTTC. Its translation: CASSQPPLSYEQYF.

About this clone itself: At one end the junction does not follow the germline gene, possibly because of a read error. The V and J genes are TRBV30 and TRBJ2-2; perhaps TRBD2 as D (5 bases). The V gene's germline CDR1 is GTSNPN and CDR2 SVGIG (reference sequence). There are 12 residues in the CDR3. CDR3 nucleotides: TGTGCCTGGAGCGACGAACACCGGGGAGCTGTTTTT. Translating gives CAWSDEHRGAVF.

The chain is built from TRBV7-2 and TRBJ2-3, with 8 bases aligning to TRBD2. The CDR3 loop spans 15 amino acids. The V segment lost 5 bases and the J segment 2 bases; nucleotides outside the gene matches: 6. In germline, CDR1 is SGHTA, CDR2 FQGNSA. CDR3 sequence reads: CASSPRGGDTDTQYF. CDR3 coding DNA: TGTGCCAGCAGCCCCCGGGGGGGAGACACAGATACGCAGTATTTT.

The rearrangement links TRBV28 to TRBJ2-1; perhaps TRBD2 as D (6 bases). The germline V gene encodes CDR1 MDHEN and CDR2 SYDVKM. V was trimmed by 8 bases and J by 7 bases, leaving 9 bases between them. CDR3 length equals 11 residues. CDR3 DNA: TGTGCCAGCCCCAGCGGGAATGAGCAGTTCTTC. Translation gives CASPSGNEQFF. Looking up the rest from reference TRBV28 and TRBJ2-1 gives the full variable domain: DVKVTQSSRYLVKRTGEKVFLECVQDMDHENMFWYRQDPGLGLRLIYFSYDVKMKEKGDIPEGYSVSREKKERFSLILESASTNQTSMYLCASPSGNEQFFGPGTRLTVL.

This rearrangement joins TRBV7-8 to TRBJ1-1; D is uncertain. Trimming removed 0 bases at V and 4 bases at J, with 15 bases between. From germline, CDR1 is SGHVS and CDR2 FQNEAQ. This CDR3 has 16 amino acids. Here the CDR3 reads CASSLAGGAEPTEAFF. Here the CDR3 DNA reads TGTGCCAGCAGCTTAGCTGGTGGCGCTGAACCCACTGAAGCTTTCTTT.